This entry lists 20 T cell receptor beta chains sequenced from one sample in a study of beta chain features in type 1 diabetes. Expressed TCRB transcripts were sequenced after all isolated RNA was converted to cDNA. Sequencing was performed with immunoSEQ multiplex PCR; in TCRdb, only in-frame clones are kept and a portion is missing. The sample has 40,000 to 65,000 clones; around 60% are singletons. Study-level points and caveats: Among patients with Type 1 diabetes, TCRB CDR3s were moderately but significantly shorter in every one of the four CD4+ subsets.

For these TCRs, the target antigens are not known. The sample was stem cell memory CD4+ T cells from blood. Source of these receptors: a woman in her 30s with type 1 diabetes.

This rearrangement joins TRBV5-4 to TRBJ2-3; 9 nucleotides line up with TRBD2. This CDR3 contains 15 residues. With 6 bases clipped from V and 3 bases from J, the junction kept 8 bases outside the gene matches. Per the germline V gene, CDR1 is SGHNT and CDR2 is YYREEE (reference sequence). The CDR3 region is CASNQGLAGTDTQYF. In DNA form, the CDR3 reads TGTGCCAGCAACCAGGGTCTAGCGGGAACAGATACGCAGTATTTT.

CDR3: CASSPTGNTGANVLTF. CDR3 nucleotides: TGTGCCAGCAGCCCGACAGGGAACACTGGGGCCAACGTCCTGACTTTC. V gene TRBV7-9 combines with J gene TRBJ2-6, with 7 positions matching TRBD1. Germline V lookup: CDR1 SEHNR, CDR2 FQNEAQ (reference sequence). Losses at the gene ends were 5 bases for V and 2 bases for J; bases not matched to a gene: 6. The CDR3 is 16 residues long.

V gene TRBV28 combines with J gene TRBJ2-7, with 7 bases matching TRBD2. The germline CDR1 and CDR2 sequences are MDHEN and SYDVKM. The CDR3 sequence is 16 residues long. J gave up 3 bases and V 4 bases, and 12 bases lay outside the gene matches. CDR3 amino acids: CASSSPLGGILYEQYF. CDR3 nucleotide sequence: TGTGCCAGCAGTTCACCCCTGGGGGGGATTCTCTACGAGCAGTACTTC.

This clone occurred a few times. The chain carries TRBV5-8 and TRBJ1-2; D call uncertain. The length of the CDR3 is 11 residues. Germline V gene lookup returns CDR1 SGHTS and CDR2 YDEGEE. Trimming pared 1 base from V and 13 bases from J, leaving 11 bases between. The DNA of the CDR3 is TGTGCCAGCAGCTTGAGAGGGTTCCCCACCTTC. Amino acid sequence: CASSLRGFPTF.

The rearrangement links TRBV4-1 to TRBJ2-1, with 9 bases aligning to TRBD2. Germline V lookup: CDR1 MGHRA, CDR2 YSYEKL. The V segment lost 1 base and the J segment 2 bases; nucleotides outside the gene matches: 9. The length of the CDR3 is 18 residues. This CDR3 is CASSQGRASGVTYNEQFF. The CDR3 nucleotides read TGCGCCAGCAGCCAAGGTCGCGCTAGCGGGGTTACCTACAATGAGCAGTTCTTC.

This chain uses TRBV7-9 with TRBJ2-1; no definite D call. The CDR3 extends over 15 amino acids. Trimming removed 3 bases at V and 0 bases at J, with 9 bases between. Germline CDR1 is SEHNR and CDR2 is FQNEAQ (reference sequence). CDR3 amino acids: CASSFPLSSYNEQFF. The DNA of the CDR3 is TGTGCCAGCAGCTTCCCCTTGAGCTCCTACAATGAGCAGTTCTTC.

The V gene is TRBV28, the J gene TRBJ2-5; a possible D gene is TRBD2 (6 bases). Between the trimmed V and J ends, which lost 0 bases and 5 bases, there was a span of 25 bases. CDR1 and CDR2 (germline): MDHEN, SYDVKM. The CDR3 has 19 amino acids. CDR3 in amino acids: CASSLCRGLGCIGQETQYF. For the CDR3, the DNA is TGTGCCAGCAGTTTATGTCGGGGGTTAGGATGTATTGGGCAGGAGACCCAGTACTTC. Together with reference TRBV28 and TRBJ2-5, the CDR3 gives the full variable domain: DVKVTQSSRYLVKRTGEKVFLECVQDMDHENMFWYRQDPGLGLRLIYFSYDVKMKEKGDIPEGYSVSREKKERFSLILESASTNQTSMYLCASSLCRGLGCIGQETQYFGPGTRLLVL.

CDR3 residues: CASSREGGLNTEAFF. The CDR3 DNA follows: TGTGCCAGCTCCCGGGAGGGGGGGCTGAACACTGAAGCTTTCTTT. This chain uses TRBV18 with TRBJ1-1; D is perhaps TRBD1 (6 bases). The CDR3 contains 15 residues. The V and J ends lost 6 bases and 0 bases respectively, with 14 bases between them. The germline gives CDR1 KGHSH, CDR2 LQKENI.

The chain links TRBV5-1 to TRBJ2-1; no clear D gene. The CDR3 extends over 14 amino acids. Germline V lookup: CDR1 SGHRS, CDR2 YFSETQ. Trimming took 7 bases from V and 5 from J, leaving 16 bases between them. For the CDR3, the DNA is TGCGCCAGCGGCAACACACCTCCAAACAATGAGCAGTTCTTC. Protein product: CASGNTPPNNEQFF.

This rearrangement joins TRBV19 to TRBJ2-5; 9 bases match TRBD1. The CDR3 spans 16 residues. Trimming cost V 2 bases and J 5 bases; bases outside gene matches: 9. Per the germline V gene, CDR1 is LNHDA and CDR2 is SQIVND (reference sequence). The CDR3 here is CASSIPGTGKIETQYF. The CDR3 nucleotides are TGTGCCAGTAGTATACCCGGGACAGGGAAGATTGAGACCCAGTACTTC. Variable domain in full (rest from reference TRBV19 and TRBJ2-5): DGGITQSPKYLFRKEGQNVTLSCEQNLNHDAMYWYRQDPGQGLRLIYYSQIVNDFQKGDIAEGYSVSREKKESFPLTVTSAQKNPTAFYLCASSIPGTGKIETQYFGPGTRLLVL.

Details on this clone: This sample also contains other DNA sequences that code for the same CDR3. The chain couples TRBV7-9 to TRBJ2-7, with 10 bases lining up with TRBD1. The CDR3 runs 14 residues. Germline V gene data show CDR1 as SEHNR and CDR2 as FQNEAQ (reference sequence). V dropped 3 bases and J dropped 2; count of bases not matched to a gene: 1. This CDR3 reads CASSFGTGAYEQYF. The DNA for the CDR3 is TGTGCCAGCAGCTTCGGGACAGGGGCCTACGAGCAGTACTTC.

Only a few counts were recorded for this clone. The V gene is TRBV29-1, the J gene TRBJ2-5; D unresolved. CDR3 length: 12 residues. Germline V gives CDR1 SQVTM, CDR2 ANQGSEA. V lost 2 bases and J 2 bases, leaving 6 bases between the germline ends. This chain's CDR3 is CSVESAQETQYF. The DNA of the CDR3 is TGCAGCGTTGAATCCGCGCAAGAGACCCAGTACTTC.

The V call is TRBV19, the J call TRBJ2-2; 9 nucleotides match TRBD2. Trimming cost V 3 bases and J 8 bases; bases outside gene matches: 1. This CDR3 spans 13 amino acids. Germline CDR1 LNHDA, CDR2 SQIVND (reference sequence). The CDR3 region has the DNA TGTGCCAGTAGTATGCTAGCGGGAGGGGAGCTGTTTTTT. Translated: CASSMLAGGELFF.

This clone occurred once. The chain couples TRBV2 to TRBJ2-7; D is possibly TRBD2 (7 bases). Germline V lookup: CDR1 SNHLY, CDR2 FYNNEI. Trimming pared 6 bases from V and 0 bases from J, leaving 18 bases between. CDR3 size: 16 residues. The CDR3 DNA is TGTGCCAGCAGAACCGATGGGGGCGGGAGCTCCTACGAGCAGTACTTC. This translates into CASRTDGGGSSYEQYF.

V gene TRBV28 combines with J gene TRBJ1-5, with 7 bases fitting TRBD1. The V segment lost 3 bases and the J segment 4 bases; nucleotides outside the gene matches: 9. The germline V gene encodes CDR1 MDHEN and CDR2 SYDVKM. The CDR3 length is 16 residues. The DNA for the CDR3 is TGTGCCAGCAGTTTTTTCGAAGGGGGCGTTAATCAGCCCCAGCATTTT. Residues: CASSFFEGGVNQPQHF.

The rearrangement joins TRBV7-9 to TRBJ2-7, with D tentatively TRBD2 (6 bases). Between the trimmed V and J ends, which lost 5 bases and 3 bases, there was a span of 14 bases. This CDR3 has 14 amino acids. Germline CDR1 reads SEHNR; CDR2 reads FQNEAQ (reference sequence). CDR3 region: CASSPTGLVYEQYF. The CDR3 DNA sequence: TGTGCCAGCAGCCCGACGGGACTTGTCTACGAGCAGTACTTC.

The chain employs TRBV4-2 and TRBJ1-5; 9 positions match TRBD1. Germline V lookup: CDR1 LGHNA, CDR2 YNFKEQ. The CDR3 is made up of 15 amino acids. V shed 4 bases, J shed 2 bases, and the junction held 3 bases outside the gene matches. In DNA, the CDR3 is TGTGCCAGCAGCCGAGACAGGGGGGGCAATCAGCCCCAGCATTTT. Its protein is CASSRDRGGNQPQHF.

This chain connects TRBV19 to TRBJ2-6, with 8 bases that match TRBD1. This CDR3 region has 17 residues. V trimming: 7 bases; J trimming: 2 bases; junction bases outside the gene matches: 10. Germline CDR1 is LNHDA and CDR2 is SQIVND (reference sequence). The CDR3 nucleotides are TGTGCCAGTAAATCGGGACAGGAGATGCCTGGGGCCAACGTCCTGACTTTC. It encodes CASKSGQEMPGANVLTF.

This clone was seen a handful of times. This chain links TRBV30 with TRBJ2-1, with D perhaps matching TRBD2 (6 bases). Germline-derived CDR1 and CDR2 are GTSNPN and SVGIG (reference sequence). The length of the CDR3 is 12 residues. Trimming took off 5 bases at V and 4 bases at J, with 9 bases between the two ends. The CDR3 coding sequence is TGTGCCTGGGGGCGGGGTTACAATGAGCAGTTCTTC. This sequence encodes CAWGRGYNEQFF.

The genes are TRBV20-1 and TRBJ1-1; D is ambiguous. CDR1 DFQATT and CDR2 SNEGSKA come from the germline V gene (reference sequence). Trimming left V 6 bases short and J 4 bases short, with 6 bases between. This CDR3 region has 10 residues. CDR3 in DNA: TGCAGTGCCCTGAGCACTGAAGCTTTCTTT. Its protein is CSALSTEAFF.